One and the same sample provided the 5 T cell receptor beta chains below, sequenced in a study of Graves' ophthalmopathy and Graves' hyperthyroidism. Scientists amplified the TCR beta CDR3 regions from RNA transcripts. Second-round multiplex PCR came after first-round RT-PCR with HTBI primers. TCRdb analysed the multiplex PCR reads with MiXCR anew, one entry per CDR3 protein. The table records around 1,000,000 distinct CDR3 sequences, about 35% of them present only once. Sequencing used peripheral blood or thyroid tissue (not recorded which). The receptors come from an adult man with Graves' hyperthyroidism.

The chain is built from TRBV11-3 and TRBJ2-7, with 8 bases matching TRBD2. The CDR3 loop spans 14 amino acids. Germline-derived CDR1 and CDR2 are SGHNT and YENEEA. With V trimmed by 3 bases and J by 7 bases, 8 bases remained unmatched. The CDR3 protein is CASSLSGRSGEQYF. As DNA, the CDR3 is TGTGCCAGCAGCTTGAGCGGGAGATCGGGGGAGCAGTACTTC.

V usage is TRBV2 and J usage is TRBJ1-2; D uncertain. This CDR3 has 14 residues. Germline CDR1 SNHLY, CDR2 FYNNEI. V dropped 5 bases and J dropped 4 bases, with 14 bases sitting between them. CDR3 sequence: CASSLSSHFYGYTF. The DNA of the CDR3 is TGTGCCAGCAGTTTATCGAGTCATTTCTATGGCTACACCTTC.

This clonotype came up a few times. This clone may be a read error of a much larger clone one base away. The V and J genes are TRBV10-2 and TRBJ2-7, with a weak D call TRBD2 (5 bases). This CDR3 contains 14 residues. The germline V gene encodes CDR1 WSHSY and CDR2 SAAADI. This CDR3 is CASGPRNSLYEQYF. The CDR3 coding sequence is TGTGCCAGCGGTCCCCGGAACAGCCTCTACGAGCAGTACTTC.

This clonotype was counted only a few times. This sequence joins TRBV10-3 and TRBJ1-2, with D maybe TRBD1 (6 bases). The V end was cut by 0 bases, the J end by 12 bases, with 11 bases between. The length of the CDR3 is 12 residues. Germline assignment: CDR1 ENHRY and CDR2 SYGVKD. The CDR3 nucleotides read TGTGCCATCAGTGAGTCCGCGGGGGGCGACACCTTC. Protein sequence: CAISESAGGDTF.

This clonotype was detected ten times or more. The V gene is TRBV14, the J gene TRBJ2-2, with D tentatively TRBD1 (5 bases). V was pared by 7 bases and J by 4 bases, with 10 bases between. CDR3 length: 13 amino acids. CDR1 is SGHDN and CDR2 is FVKESK in the germline V gene. CDR3: CASTAGSTGELFF. Here the CDR3 DNA reads TGTGCCAGCACCGCAGGGTCCACCGGGGAGCTGTTTTTT.